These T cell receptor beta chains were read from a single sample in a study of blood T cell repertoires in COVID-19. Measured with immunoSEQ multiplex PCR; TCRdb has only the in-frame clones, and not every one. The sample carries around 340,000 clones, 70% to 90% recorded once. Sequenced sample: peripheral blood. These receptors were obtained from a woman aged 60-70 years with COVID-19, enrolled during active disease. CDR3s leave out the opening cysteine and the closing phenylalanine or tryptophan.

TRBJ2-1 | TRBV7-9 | ASSFTGGRYNEQF
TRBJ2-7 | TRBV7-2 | ASSLGLVASYEQY
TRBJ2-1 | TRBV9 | ASSVGLPGLAGRLNHNEQF
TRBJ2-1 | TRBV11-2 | ASSLDGLGGVVEF
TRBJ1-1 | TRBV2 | ATQTYPYTEAF
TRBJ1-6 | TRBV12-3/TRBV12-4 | ASSLGPPAPLH
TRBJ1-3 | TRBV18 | ASSRGQGSGNTIY
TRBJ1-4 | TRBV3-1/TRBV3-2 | ASSQGVDEKLF
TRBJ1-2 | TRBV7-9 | ASSPLTGVGYT
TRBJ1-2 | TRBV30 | ASERGNYGYT
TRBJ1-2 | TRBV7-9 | ASSLGQSYGYT
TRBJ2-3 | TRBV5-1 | ASKPGGAADTQY
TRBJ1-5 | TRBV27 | ASSLIGLGGDQPQH
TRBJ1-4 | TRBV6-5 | ASRYTATNEKLF
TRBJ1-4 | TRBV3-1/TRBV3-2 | ASSLGPEKLF
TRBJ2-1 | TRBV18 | ASSPPADNEQF
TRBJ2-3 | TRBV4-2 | ASSQDRSNTQY